The 25 T cell receptor beta chains in this list originate from one sample, sequenced in a study of cytomegalovirus exposure and HLA in healthy donors. This PCR relied on a set of 60 Vbeta primers and 13 Jbeta primers. Produced via immunoSEQ multiplex PCR; TCRdb's table is partial and in-frame only. The data hold more than 80,000 clones, with about 70% observed a single time. Source material: PBMCs. These TCRs come from a human donor in good health.

In DNA form, the CDR3 reads TGTGCCAGCAGTACCCGGGACAGACAGAACACTGAAGCTTTCTTT. Amino acid sequence: CASSTRDRQNTEAFF. This sequence joins TRBV6-5 and TRBJ1-1, with 7 bases that match TRBD1. The CDR3 has 15 residues. The germline gives CDR1 MNHEY, CDR2 SVGAGI. V shed 5 bases and J 1 base; nucleotides not matched to a gene: 7.

V and J are TRBV11-2 and TRBJ1-1, with D perhaps matching TRBD1 (5 bases). CDR3 length: 15 residues. The germline V and J ends were trimmed by 5 bases and 8 bases, with 21 bases remaining between them. The germline gives CDR1 SGHAT, CDR2 FQNNGV. CDR3 sequence: CASSPPGRQGLEAFF. The CDR3 nucleotides read TGTGCCAGCAGCCCACCAGGGAGGCAGGGTCTCGAAGCTTTCTTT.

Points on this clone: Compared with germline, one end of the junction differs, possibly owing to a read error. The rearrangement links TRBV30 to TRBJ2-3; D is perhaps TRBD1 (6 bases). The CDR3 loop spans 15 amino acids. The germline V gene encodes CDR1 GTSNPN and CDR2 SVGIG (reference sequence). The CDR3 DNA sequence: TGTGCCTGGGGTGTGGGGACACTAAGCACAGATACGCAGTATTTT. It codes for CAWGVGTLSTDTQYF. The full variable domain, its missing parts supplied by reference TRBV30 and TRBJ2-3, is SQTIHQWPATLVQPVGSPLSLECTVEGTSNPNLYWYRQAAGRGLQLLFYSVGIGQISSEVPQNLSASRPQDRQFILSSKKLLLSDSGFYLCAWGVGTLSTDTQYFGPGTRLTVL.

This chain connects TRBV9 to TRBJ2-5; 10 nucleotides match TRBD2. Matching the DNA end better, TRBJ2-7 makes the J call doubtful. The CDR3 covers 15 residues. From germline, CDR1 is SGDLS and CDR2 YYNGEE. CDR3 nucleotide sequence: TGTGCCAGCAGCGCCGCTAGCGGGGGAGTCTACGAGCAGTACTTC. This codes for CASSAASGGVYEQYF.

CDR3 amino acids: CTSSQDFNDRAYGYTF. CDR3 bases: TGCACCAGCAGCCAAGACTTCAACGACAGGGCCTATGGCTACACCTTC. V is TRBV1 and J is TRBJ1-2; the table names TRBD1, a call not compared with the DNA. TRBV1 is labeled a pseudogene. The CDR3 is made up of 16 amino acids.

V and J are TRBV11-2 and TRBJ2-7, with 12 bases fitting TRBD1. V dropped 0 bases and J dropped 4; count of bases not matched to a gene: 10. Germline V gene sequence: CDR1 SGHAT, CDR2 FQNNGV. This CDR3 is 18 amino acids long. CDR3 amino acids: CASSLDGTGGAALYEQYF. The DNA for the CDR3 is TGTGCCAGCAGCTTAGACGGGACAGGGGGCGCGGCGTTGTACGAGCAGTACTTC.

V and J are TRBV29-1 and TRBJ1-3; D unclear. Germline V gene data show CDR1 as SQVTM and CDR2 as ANQGSEA. V lost 6 bases, J lost 2 bases, and 11 bases lay in between. This CDR3 has 13 amino acids. The CDR3 here is CSVSPGAGNTIYF. The CDR3 region has the DNA TGCAGCGTCTCCCCCGGGGCTGGAAACACCATATATTTT.

V gene TRBV6-1 combines with J gene TRBJ2-3; 8 bases match TRBD1. Germline V gene sequence: CDR1 MNHNS, CDR2 SASEGT. The CDR3 extends over 15 amino acids. V was clipped by 6 bases and J by 5 bases; unmatched bases: 10. CDR3 bases: TGTGCCAGCAGCGGTTTGGCAGGGGGCCAAGATACGCAGTATTTT. It yields the protein CASSGLAGGQDTQYF.

The rearrangement uses TRBV2 and TRBJ2-1, with 11 positions matching TRBD2. CDR1 is SNHLY and CDR2 is FYNNEI in the germline V gene. This CDR3 region has 13 residues. J was trimmed by 6 bases and V by 7 bases; bases with no gene match: 2. The CDR3 DNA reads as TGTGCCAGCATCCTAGCGGGGGGCAATGAGCAGTTCTTC. This gives the protein CASILAGGNEQFF.

The V gene is TRBV5-1, the J gene TRBJ2-5; 11 bases match TRBD2. V lost 3 bases and J lost 2; bases outside the gene matches: 9. The CDR3 contains 17 residues. Germline V gene lookup returns CDR1 SGHRS and CDR2 YFSETQ. CDR3 coding DNA: TGCGCCAGCAGCTGGGGATCCGGACTAGCGGGTCAAGAGACCCAGTACTTC. Its protein product is CASSWGSGLAGQETQYF.

The chain joins TRBV9 to TRBJ2-6, with 8 bases that match TRBD2. V shed 3 bases, J shed 4 bases, and the junction held 12 bases outside the gene matches. The CDR3 is made up of 18 amino acids. From germline, CDR1 is SGDLS and CDR2 YYNGEE. The CDR3 DNA reads as TGTGCCAGCAGCGCTGTCGGGGGGGGGCTTTCCGGGGCCAACGTCCTGACTTTC. Its protein is CASSAVGGGLSGANVLTF.

The chain couples TRBV19 to TRBJ2-7, with TRBD2 matching over 8 bases. Germline V gives CDR1 LNHDA, CDR2 SQIVND (reference sequence). The CDR3 is 16 residues long. V was pared by 5 bases and J by 3 bases, with 12 bases of the junction left unmatched. The CDR3 region is CASSRRGGILNYEQYF. The CDR3 nucleotides read TGTGCCAGTAGTCGACGGGGGGGGATTCTTAACTACGAGCAGTACTTC.

V is TRBV18 and J is TRBJ2-5; 9 bases are a match to TRBD1. CDR3 length: 14 residues. CDR1 and CDR2 from the germline V gene are KGHSH and LQKENI. After removal of 4 bases from V and 4 bases from J, the junction contained 4 bases not matched to a gene. For the CDR3, the DNA is TGTGCCAGCTCACGGGGACAGGGTGGAGAGACCCAGTACTTC. Translated: CASSRGQGGETQYF.

This chain connects TRBV4-1 to TRBJ1-4; 7 bases are shared with TRBD1. The germline gives CDR1 MGHRA, CDR2 YSYEKL. V shed 0 bases, J shed 9 bases, and the junction held 4 bases outside the gene matches. The CDR3 sequence is 14 residues long. The CDR3 DNA sequence: TGCGCCAGCAGCCAAGAATGGGACAGTAAAAAACTGTTTTTT. Translating it yields CASSQEWDSKKLFF.

This chain joins TRBV25-1 and TRBJ2-5, with a possible D match to TRBD1 (5 bases). The tail of the sequence fits TRBJ2-7 better, so the J call may be wrong. Germline CDR1 MGHDK, CDR2 SYGVNS. This CDR3 comprises 11 residues. Here the CDR3 reads CASTQGYEQYF. As DNA, the CDR3 is TGTGCCAGCACCCAGGGATACGAGCAGTACTTC.

The CDR3, as DNA: TGTGCCAGCAGCTTATCGTCCCGAGACAATCAGCCCCAGCATTTT. It is translated as CASSLSSRDNQPQHF. The V gene is TRBV7-9, the J gene TRBJ1-5; unclear D gene. V gave up 2 bases and J gave up 3 bases, with 11 bases separating them. Germline assignment: CDR1 SEHNR and CDR2 FQNEAQ (reference sequence). The CDR3 sequence is 15 residues long.

The chain is built from TRBV5-1 and TRBJ1-4; D not resolved. This CDR3 comprises 15 residues. CDR1 and CDR2 from the germline V gene are SGHRS and YFSETQ. Trimming took off 1 base at V and 3 bases at J, with 10 bases between the two ends. CDR3: CASSLLGGANEKLFF. For the CDR3, the DNA is TGCGCCAGCAGCTTGTTGGGAGGCGCTAATGAAAAACTGTTTTTT.

The table lists this clone with a count of one. The chain joins TRBV28 to TRBJ1-2; 7 bases line up with TRBD1. The ends lost 8 bases at V and 8 bases at J; junction bases unmatched: 8. The V gene's germline CDR1 is MDHEN and CDR2 SYDVKM. The CDR3 runs to 12 residues. The CDR3 sequence: CASGDRAGGYTF. CDR3 bases: TGTGCCAGCGGTGACAGGGCGGGAGGCTACACCTTC.

The chain recombines TRBV5-4 with TRBJ2-7, with D uncertain. The V gene lost 1 base and the J gene lost 5 bases, with 10 bases spanning the gap. Germline CDR1 is SGHNT and CDR2 is YYREEE (reference sequence). The CDR3 spans 13 residues. For the CDR3, the DNA is TGTGCCAGCAGCTTGAAAGGTCAGGACGAGCAGTACTTC. Amino acids: CASSLKGQDEQYF.

The genes are TRBV14 and TRBJ1-3; D may be TRBD1 (6 bases). From germline, CDR1 is SGHDN and CDR2 FVKESK. The CDR3 contains 17 residues. The V end lost 4 bases, the J end lost 0 bases, and 16 bases lay between the germline ends. CDR3 sequence reads: CASSPRQEKLSGNTIYF. DNA of the CDR3: TGTGCCAGCAGCCCGAGACAGGAAAAACTCTCTGGAAACACCATATATTTT. Supplemented by reference TRBV14 and TRBJ1-3, the full variable domain reads EAGVTQFPSHSVIEKGQTVTLRCDPISGHDNLYWYRRVMGKEIKFLLHFVKESKQDESGMPNNRFLAERTGGTYSTLKVQPAELEDSGVYFCASSPRQEKLSGNTIYFGEGSWLTVV.

The V and J genes are TRBV5-1 and TRBJ2-2; D may be TRBD2 (5 bases). From germline, CDR1 is SGHRS and CDR2 YFSETQ. CDR3 length equals 14 residues. V was pared by 1 base and J by 5 bases, with 9 bases between. CDR3 DNA: TGCGCCAGCAGCTTGCTAGCTCGGACCGGGGAGCTGTTTTTT. This sequence encodes CASSLLARTGELFF. The whole variable domain, remainder taken from reference TRBV5-1 and TRBJ2-2, is KAGVTQTPRYLIKTRGQQVTLSCSPISGHRSVSWYQQTPGQGLQFLFEYFSETQRNKGNFPGRFSGRQFSNSRSEMNVSTLELGDSALYLCASSLLARTGELFFGEGSRLTVL.

This clone occurred a few times. This sequence joins TRBV7-9 and TRBJ1-2, with a weak D call TRBD1 (5 bases). The length of the CDR3 is 13 residues. Germline-derived CDR1 and CDR2 are SEHNR and FQNEAQ (reference sequence). The V and J ends lost 5 bases and 4 bases respectively, with 11 bases between them. The CDR3 sequence: CASSLDSFYGYTF. The CDR3 bases are TGTGCCAGCAGCCTCGACAGCTTCTATGGCTACACCTTC. The entire variable domain, with the rest obtained from reference TRBV7-9 and TRBJ1-2, is as follows: DTGVSQNPRHKITKRGQNVTFRCDPISEHNRLYWYRQTLGQGPEFLTYFQNEAQLEKSRLLSDRFSAERPKGSFSTLEIQRTEQGDSAMYLCASSLDSFYGYTFGSGTRLTVV.

The rearrangement uses TRBV2 and TRBJ2-4; TRBD2 aligns across 8 bases. This CDR3 comprises 14 residues. V gave up 7 bases and J gave up 6 bases; unmatched junction bases: 8. Germline V CDR1 and CDR2: SNHLY, FYNNEI. The CDR3 DNA reads TGTGCCAGCAACTTCTTCGCGGGGGGAAACATTCAGTACTTC. Residues: CASNFFAGGNIQYF.

J is TRBJ1-5 and V is TRBV19, with a possible D match to TRBD1 (6 bases). Between the trimmed V and J ends, which lost 6 bases and 2 bases, there was a span of 14 bases. Germline V gene data show CDR1 as LNHDA and CDR2 as SQIVND (reference sequence). CDR3 length equals 15 residues. The CDR3 region is CASSTPGGRNQPQHF. CDR3 DNA sequence: TGTGCCAGTAGCACCCCTGGGGGCCGCAATCAGCCCCAGCATTTT.

CDR3 bases: TGTGCCAGCAGTTCCGGACAGACCTACGAGCAGTACTTC. Residues: CASSSGQTYEQYF. The chain employs TRBV6-1 and TRBJ2-7, with D possibly matching TRBD1 (6 bases). The CDR3 extends over 13 amino acids. Looked up from germline, CDR1 is MNHNS and CDR2 is SASEGT. Trimming shortened V by 5 bases and J by 2 bases, and 10 bases separated the two germline ends.